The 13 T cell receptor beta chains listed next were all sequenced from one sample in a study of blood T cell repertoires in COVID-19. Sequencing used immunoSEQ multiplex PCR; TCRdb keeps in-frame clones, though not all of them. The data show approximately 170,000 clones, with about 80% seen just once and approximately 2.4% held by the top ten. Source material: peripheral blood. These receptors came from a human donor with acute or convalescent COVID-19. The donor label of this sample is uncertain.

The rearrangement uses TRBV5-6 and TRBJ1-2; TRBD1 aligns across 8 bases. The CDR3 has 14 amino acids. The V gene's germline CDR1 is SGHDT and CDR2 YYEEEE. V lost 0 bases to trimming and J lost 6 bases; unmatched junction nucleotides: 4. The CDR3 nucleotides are TGTGCCAGCAGCTTGGCGACGGACAGGGATGGCTACACCTTC. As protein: CASSLATDRDGYTF.

The CDR3 DNA reads TGTGCCATCAGTGAGTCCCGACAGGCAACTAATGAAAAACTGTTTTTT. Translating gives CAISESRQATNEKLFF. The chain employs TRBV10-3 and TRBJ1-4; D perhaps matches TRBD1 (6 bases). From germline, CDR1 is ENHRY and CDR2 SYGVKD. Trimming removed 0 bases at V and 0 bases at J, with 8 bases between. The CDR3 totals 16 residues.

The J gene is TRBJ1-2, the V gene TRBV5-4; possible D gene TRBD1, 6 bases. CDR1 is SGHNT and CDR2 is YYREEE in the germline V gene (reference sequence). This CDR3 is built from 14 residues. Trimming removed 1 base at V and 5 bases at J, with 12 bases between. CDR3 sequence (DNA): TGTGCCAGCAGCTTGCCAAGGGGGGGTTATGGCTACACCTTC. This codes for CASSLPRGGYGYTF. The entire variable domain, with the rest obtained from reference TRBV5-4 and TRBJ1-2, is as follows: ETGVTQSPTHLIKTRGQQVTLRCSSQSGHNTVSWYQQALGQGPQFIFQYYREEENGRGNFPPRFSGLQFPNYSSELNVNALELDDSALYLCASSLPRGGYGYTFGSGTRLTVV.

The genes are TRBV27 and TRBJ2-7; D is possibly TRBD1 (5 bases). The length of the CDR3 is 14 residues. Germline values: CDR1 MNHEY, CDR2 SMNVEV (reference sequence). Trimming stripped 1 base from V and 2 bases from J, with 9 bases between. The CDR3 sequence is CASSLFKTAYEQYF. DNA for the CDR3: TGTGCCAGCAGTTTATTTAAGACAGCCTACGAGCAGTACTTC.

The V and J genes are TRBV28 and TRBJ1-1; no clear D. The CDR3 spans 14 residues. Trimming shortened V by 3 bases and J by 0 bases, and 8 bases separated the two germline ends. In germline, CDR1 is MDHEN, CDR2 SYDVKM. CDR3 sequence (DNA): TGTGCCAGCAGTTTGACCCAGGTGAACACTGAAGCTTTCTTT. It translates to CASSLTQVNTEAFF.

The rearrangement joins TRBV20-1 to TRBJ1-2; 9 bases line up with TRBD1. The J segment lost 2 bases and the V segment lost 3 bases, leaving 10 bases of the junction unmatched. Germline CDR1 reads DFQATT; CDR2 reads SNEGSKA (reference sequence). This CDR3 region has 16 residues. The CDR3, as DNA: TGCAGTGCTAGTTCCGGACAGGGGAAATCGAACTATGGCTACACCTTC. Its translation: CSASSGQGKSNYGYTF.

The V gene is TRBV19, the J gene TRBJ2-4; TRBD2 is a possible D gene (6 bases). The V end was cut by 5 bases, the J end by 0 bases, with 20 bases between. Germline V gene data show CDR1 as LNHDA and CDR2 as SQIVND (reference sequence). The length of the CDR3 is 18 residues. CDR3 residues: CASSPPTGRGLAKNIQYF. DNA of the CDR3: TGTGCCAGTAGTCCCCCGACGGGGCGGGGCCTAGCCAAAAACATTCAGTACTTC.

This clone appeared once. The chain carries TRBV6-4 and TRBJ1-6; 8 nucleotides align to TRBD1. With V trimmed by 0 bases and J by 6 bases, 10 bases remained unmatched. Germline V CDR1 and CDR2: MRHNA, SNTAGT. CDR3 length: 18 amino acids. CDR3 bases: TGTGCCAGCAGTGACTCTAGGGACAGGAGGGCAGTTAATTCACCCCTCCACTTT. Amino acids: CASSDSRDRRAVNSPLHF.

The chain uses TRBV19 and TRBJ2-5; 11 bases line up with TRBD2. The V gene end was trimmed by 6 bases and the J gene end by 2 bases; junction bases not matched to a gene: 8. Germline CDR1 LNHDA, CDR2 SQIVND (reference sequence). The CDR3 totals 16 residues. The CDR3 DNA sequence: TGTGCCAGTAGCATTGGGGGGACTAGCGGTCAAGAGACCCAGTACTTC. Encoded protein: CASSIGGTSGQETQYF.

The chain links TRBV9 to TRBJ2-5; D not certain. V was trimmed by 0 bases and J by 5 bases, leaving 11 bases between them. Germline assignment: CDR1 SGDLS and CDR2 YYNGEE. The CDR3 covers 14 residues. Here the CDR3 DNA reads TGTGCCAGCAGCGTAGCTGTTGGTGCGGAGACCCAGTACTTC. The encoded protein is CASSVAVGAETQYF. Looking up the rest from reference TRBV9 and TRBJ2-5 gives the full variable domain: DSGVTQTPKHLITATGQRVTLRCSPRSGDLSVYWYQQSLDQGLQFLIQYYNGEERAKGNILERFSAQQFPDLHSELNLSSLELGDSALYFCASSVAVGAETQYFGPGTRLLVL.

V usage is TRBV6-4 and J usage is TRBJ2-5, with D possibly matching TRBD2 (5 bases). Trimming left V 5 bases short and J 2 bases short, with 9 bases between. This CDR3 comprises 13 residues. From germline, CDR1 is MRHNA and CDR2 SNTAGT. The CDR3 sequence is CASSPERQETQYF. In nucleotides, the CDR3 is TGTGCCAGCAGTCCGGAGCGGCAAGAGACCCAGTACTTC.

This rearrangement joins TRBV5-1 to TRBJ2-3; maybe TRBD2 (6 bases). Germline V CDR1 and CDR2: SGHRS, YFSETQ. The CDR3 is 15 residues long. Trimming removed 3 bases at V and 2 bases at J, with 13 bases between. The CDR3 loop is CASSSRSGDTDTQYF. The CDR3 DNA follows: TGCGCCAGCAGCTCCCGATCGGGGGACACAGATACGCAGTATTTT.

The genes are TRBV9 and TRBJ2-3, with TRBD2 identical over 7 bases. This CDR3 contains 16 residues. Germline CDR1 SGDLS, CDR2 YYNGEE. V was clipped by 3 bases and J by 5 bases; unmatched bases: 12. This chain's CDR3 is CASSAIRGGWGDTQYF. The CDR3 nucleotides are TGTGCCAGCAGCGCGATACGGGGAGGGTGGGGAGATACGCAGTATTTT.